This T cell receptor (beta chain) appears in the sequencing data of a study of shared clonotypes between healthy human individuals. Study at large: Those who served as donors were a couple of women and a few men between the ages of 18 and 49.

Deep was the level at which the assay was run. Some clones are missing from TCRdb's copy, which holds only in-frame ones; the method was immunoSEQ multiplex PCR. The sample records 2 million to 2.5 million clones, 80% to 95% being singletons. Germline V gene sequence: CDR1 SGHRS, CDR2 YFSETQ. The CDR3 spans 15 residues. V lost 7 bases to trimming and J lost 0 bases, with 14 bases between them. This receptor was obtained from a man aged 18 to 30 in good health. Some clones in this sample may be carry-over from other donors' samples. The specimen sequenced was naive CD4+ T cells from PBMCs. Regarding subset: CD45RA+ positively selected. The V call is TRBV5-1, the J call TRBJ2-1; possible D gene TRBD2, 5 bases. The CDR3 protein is CASGPLAYSYNEQFF. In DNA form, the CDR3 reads TGCGCCAGCGGACCCTTAGCGTACTCCTACAATGAGCAGTTCTTC. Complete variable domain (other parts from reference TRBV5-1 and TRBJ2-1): KAGVTQTPRYLIKTRGQQVTLSCSPISGHRSVSWYQQTPGQGLQFLFEYFSETQRNKGNFPGRFSGRQFSNSRSEMNVSTLELGDSALYLCASGPLAYSYNEQFFGPGTRLTVL.